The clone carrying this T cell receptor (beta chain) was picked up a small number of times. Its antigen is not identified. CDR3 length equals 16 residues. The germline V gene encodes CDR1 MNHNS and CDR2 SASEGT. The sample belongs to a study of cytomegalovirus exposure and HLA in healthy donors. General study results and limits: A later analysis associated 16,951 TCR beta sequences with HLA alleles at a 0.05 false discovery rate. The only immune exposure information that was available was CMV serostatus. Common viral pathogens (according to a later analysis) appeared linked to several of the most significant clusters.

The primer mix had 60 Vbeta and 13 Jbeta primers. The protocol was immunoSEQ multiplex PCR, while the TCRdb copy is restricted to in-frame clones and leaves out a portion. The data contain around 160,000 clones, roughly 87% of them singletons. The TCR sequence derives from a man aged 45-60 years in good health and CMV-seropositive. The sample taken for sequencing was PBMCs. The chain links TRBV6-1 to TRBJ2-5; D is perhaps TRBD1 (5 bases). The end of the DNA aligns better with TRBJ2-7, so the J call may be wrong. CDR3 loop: CASSDNNRQWTYEQYF. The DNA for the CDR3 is TGTGCCAGCAGTGATAATAACAGACAGTGGACCTACGAGCAGTACTTC.